The 6 T cell receptor beta chains given below trace back to one sample, sequenced in a study of shared clonotypes between healthy human individuals. Only in-frame clones appear in the TCRdb table, and some are missing; sequencing was by immunoSEQ multiplex PCR. The sample consists of roughly 1,800,000 clones, about 95% of them appearing once. Positively selected for CCR7, the CD45RO-negative cells used as naive CD8 cells excluded terminally differentiated effector memory CD45RA+ cells. Sequencing was done on a sample of naive CD8+ T cells sorted from blood. These receptors were collected from a man between 18 and 29 years old in good health.

The rearrangement links TRBV18 to TRBJ2-7; D is possibly TRBD1 (6 bases). The germline V and J ends were trimmed by 3 bases and 4 bases, with 10 bases remaining between them. This CDR3 has 13 amino acids. Germline assignment: CDR1 KGHSH and CDR2 LQKENI. The CDR3 here is CASSPNDRYEQYF. The CDR3 DNA sequence: TGTGCCAGCTCACCGAATGACAGGTACGAGCAGTACTTC.

This chain joins TRBV13 and TRBJ2-1; TRBD1 agrees at 9 bases. The junction had 6 bases not matched to a gene; V was cut back by 8 bases and J by 4 bases. Germline V gives CDR1 PRHDT, CDR2 FYEKMQ (reference sequence). This CDR3 comprises 14 residues. The DNA of the CDR3 is TGTGCCAGCGGAGGACAGGGGACTTACAATGAGCAGTTCTTC. Residues: CASGGQGTYNEQFF.

The rearrangement joins TRBV28 to TRBJ2-7; 10 positions agree with TRBD1. CDR1 MDHEN and CDR2 SYDVKM come from the germline V gene. V gave up 6 bases and J gave up 1 base; unmatched junction bases: 6. The CDR3 runs 15 residues. Here the CDR3 reads CASSSRQGASYEQYF. Here the CDR3 DNA reads TGTGCCAGCAGCTCAAGACAGGGGGCGTCCTACGAGCAGTACTTC.

The chain carries TRBV28 and TRBJ1-6; unclear D gene. Germline-derived CDR1 and CDR2 are MDHEN and SYDVKM. V was cut by 6 bases and J by 13 bases, with 19 bases left in between. The CDR3 loop spans 14 amino acids. The DNA for the CDR3 is TGTGCCAGCAGCCTTTATGACACGCCGGGGCCCCTCCACTTT. The encoded protein is CASSLYDTPGPLHF. Together with reference TRBV28 and TRBJ1-6, the CDR3 gives the full variable domain: DVKVTQSSRYLVKRTGEKVFLECVQDMDHENMFWYRQDPGLGLRLIYFSYDVKMKEKGDIPEGYSVSREKKERFSLILESASTNQTSMYLCASSLYDTPGPLHFGNGTRLTVT.

With regard to this clone: The same CDR3 can be traced to other DNA sequences in this sample. The gene calls are TRBV4-1 and TRBJ2-2; D unclear. The V end was cut by 0 bases, the J end by 5 bases, with 7 bases between. This CDR3 contains 14 residues. Germline CDR1 reads MGHRA; CDR2 reads YSYEKL. The DNA of the CDR3 is TGCGCCAGCAGCCAAGATGTAGGGACCGGGGAGCTGTTTTTT. It is translated as CASSQDVGTGELFF.

V and J are TRBV10-3 and TRBJ2-7; 10 bases fit TRBD1. V lost 6 bases to trimming and J lost 2 bases; unmatched junction nucleotides: 7. Per germline, CDR1 ENHRY and CDR2 SYGVKD. The CDR3 is made up of 15 amino acids. The CDR3 protein is CAIRPGTGVPYEQYF. In DNA form, the CDR3 reads TGTGCCATCAGGCCCGGGACAGGGGTTCCCTACGAGCAGTACTTC.